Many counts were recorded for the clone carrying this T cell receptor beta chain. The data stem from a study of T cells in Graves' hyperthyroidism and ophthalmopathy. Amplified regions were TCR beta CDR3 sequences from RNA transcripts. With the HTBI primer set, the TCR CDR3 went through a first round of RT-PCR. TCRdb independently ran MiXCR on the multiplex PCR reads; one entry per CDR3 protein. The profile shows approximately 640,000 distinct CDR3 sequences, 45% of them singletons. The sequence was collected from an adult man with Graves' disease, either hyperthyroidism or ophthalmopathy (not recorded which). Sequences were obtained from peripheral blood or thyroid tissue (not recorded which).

The CDR3 spells CASSSQITGGVGTEAFF. The DNA of the CDR3 is TGTGCCAGCAGCTCGCAGATTACAGGGGGTGTAGGCACTGAAGCTTTCTTT. This chain joins TRBV7-9 and TRBJ1-1, with TRBD1 matching over 8 bases. There are 17 residues in the CDR3. Germline loops: CDR1 SEHNR, CDR2 FQNEAQ (reference sequence). The trim removed 4 bases at V and 4 bases at J, leaving 14 bases unmatched.